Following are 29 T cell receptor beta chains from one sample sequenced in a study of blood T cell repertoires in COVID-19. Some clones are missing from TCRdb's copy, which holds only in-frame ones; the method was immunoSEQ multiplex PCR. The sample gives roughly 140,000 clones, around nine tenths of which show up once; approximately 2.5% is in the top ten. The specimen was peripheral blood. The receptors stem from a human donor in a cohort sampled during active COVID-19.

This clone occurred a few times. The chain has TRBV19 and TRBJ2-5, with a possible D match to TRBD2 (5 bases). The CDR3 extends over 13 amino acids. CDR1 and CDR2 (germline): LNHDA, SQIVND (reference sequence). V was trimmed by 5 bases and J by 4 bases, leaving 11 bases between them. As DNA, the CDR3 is TGTGCCAGTAGTGAAACTAGGGTAGAGACCCAGTACTTC. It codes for CASSETRVETQYF.

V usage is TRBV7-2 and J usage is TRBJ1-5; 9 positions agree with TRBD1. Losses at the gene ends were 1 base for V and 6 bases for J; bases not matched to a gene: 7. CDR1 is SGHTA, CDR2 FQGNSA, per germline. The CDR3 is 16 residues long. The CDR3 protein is CASSLVVGQGLQPQHF. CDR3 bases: TGTGCCAGCAGCTTAGTGGTGGGACAGGGCCTTCAGCCCCAGCATTTT.

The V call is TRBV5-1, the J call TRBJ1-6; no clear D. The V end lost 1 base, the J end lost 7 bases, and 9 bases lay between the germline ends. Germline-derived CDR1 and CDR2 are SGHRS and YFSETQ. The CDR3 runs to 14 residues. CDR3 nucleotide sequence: TGCGCCAGCAGCTTGCGAGAGGGAAATTCACCCCTCCACTTT. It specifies CASSLREGNSPLHF.

The CDR3 sequence is CASSASGRMNTEAFF. In nucleotides, the CDR3 is TGTGCCAGCAGCGCCTCGGGGAGAATGAACACTGAAGCTTTCTTT. The chain couples TRBV11-3 to TRBJ1-1; D is unresolved. Germline loops: CDR1 SGHNT, CDR2 YENEEA. The CDR3 consists of 15 residues. Trimming removed 5 bases from V and 0 bases from J, with 13 bases in between.

The CDR3 bases are TGTGCCACCAGCAGAGATCGGCAGCCCCAGCATTTT. Translation: CATSRDRQPQHF. The J gene is TRBJ1-5, the V gene TRBV15, with D unresolved. Trimming left V 0 bases short and J 7 bases short, with 4 bases between. This CDR3 has 12 residues. Germline V CDR1 and CDR2: LNHNV, YYDKDF (reference sequence).

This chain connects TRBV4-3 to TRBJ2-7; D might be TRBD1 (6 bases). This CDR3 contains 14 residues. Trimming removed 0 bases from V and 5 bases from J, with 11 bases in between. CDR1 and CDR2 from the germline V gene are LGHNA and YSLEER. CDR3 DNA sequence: TGCGCCAGCAGCCAAGATTTAGCAGGGGACGAGCAGTACTTC. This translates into CASSQDLAGDEQYF.

Here the CDR3 DNA reads TGTGCCAGCAGACCAGGGGGCGCGGCCCACACTGAAGCTTTCTTT. Residues: CASRPGGAAHTEAFF. The V and J genes are TRBV11-3 and TRBJ1-1; 8 bases agree with TRBD1. The CDR3 is 15 amino acids. CDR1 SGHNT and CDR2 YENEEA come from the germline V gene. V trimming: 6 bases; J trimming: 3 bases; junction bases outside the gene matches: 9.

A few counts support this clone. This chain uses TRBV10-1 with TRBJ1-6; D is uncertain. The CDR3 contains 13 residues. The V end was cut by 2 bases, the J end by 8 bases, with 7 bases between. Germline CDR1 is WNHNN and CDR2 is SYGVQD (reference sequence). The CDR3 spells CASSEGLHSPLHF. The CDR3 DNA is TGCGCCAGCAGTGAGGGGCTTCATTCACCCCTCCACTTT.

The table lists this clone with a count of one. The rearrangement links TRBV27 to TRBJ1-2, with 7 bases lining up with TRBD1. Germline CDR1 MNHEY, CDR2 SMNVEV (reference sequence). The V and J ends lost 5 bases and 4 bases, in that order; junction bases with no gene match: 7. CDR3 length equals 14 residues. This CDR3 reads CASSSRGMGYGYTF. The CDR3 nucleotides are TGTGCCAGCAGTAGCAGGGGGATGGGCTATGGCTACACCTTC.

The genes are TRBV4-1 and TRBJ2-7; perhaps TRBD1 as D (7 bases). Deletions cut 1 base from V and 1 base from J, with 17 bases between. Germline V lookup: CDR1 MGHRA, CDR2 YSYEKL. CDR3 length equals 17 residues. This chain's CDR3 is CASSQAVVAGGSYEQYF. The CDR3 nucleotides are TGCGCCAGCAGCCAAGCGGTAGTGGCAGGGGGGTCCTACGAGCAGTACTTC.

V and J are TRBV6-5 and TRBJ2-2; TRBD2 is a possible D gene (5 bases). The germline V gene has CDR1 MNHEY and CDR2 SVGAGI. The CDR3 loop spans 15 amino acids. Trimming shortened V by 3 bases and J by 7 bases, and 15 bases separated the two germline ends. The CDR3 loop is CASSYASLGGGELFF. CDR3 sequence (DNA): TGTGCCAGCAGTTATGCCTCCCTCGGAGGCGGGGAGCTGTTTTTT.

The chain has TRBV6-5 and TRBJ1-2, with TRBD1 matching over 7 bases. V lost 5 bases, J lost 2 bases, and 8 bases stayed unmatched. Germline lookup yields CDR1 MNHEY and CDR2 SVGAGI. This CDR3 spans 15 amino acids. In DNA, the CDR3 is TGTGCCAGCAGTACCGGGACAGCGAGGAACTATGGCTACACCTTC. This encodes CASSTGTARNYGYTF.

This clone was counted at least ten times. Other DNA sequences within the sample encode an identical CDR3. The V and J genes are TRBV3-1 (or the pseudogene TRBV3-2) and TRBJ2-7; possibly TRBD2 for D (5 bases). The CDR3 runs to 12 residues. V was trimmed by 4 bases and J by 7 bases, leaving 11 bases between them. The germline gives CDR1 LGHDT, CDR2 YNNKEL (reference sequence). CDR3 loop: CASSPGLREQYF. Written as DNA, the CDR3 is TGTGCCAGCAGCCCAGGACTTAGGGAGCAGTACTTC.

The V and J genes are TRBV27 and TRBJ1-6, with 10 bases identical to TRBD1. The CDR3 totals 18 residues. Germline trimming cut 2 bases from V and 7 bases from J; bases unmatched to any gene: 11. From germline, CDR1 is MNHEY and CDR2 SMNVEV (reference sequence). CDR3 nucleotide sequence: TGTGCCAGCAGTTTAATTCGGAGGACAGGGGGAAAGAATTCACCCCTCCACTTT. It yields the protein CASSLIRRTGGKNSPLHF.

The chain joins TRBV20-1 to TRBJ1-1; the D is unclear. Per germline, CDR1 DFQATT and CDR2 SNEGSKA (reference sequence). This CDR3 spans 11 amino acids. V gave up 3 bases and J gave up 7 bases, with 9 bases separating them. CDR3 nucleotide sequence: TGCAGTGCTAGCGAAACAGATGAAGCTTTCTTT. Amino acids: CSASETDEAFF.

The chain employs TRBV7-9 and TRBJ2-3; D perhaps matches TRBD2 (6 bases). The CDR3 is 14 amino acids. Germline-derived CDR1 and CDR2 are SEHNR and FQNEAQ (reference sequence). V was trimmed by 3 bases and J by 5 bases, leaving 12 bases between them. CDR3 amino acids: CASSFGDGGDTQYF. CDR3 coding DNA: TGTGCCAGCAGCTTTGGGGACGGGGGAGATACGCAGTATTTT.

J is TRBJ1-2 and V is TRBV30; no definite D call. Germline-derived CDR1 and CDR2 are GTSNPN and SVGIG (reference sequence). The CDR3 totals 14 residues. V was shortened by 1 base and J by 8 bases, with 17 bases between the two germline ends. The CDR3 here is CAWSAGISPGGYTF. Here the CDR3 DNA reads TGTGCCTGGAGTGCCGGGATCTCTCCCGGGGGCTACACCTTC.

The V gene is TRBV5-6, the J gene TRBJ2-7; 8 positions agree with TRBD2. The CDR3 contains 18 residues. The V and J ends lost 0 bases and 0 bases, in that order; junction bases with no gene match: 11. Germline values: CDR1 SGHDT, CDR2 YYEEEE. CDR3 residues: CASSLGGPGGLISYEQYF. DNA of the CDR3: TGTGCCAGCAGCTTGGGAGGACCGGGAGGGCTTATCTCCTACGAGCAGTACTTC.

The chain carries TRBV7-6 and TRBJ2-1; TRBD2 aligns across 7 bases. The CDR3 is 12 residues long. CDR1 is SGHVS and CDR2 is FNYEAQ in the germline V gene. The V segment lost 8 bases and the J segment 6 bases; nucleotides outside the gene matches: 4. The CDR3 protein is CASAWGGNEQFF. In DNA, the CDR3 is TGTGCCAGCGCCTGGGGGGGCAATGAGCAGTTCTTC.

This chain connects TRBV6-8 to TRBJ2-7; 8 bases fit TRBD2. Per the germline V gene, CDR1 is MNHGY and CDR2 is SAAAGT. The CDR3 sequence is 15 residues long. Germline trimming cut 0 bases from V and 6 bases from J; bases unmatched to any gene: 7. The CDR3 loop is CASSYSPGLESEQYF. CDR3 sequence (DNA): TGTGCCAGCAGTTACTCTCCGGGACTAGAGTCCGAGCAGTACTTC.

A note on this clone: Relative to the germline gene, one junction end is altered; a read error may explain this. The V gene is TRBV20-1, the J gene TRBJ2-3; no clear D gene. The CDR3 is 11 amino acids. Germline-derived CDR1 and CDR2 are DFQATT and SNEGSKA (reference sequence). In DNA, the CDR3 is TGCAGTGCTAGAGATACAGCTACGCAGTATTTT. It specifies CSARDTATQYF.

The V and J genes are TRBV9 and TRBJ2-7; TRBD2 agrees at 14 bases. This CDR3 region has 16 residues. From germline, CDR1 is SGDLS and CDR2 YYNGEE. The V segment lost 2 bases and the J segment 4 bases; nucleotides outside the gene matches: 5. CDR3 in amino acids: CASSVGLAGGLYEQYF. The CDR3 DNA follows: TGTGCCAGCAGCGTCGGACTAGCGGGGGGTTTATACGAGCAGTACTTC.

The DNA for the CDR3 is TGTGCCAGCAGCTTGGCGGGGTTCGCGAACACCGGGGAGCTGTTTTTT. Amino acids: CASSLAGFANTGELFF. This sequence joins TRBV5-4 and TRBJ2-2, with a weak D call TRBD2 (5 bases). V lost 0 bases and J lost 0, with 9 bases in between. Germline CDR1 SGHNT, CDR2 YYREEE (reference sequence). The CDR3 covers 16 residues.

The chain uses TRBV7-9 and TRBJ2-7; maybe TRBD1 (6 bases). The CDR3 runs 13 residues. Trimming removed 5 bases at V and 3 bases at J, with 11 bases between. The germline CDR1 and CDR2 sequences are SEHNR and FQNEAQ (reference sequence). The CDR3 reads CASSPRDNYEQYF. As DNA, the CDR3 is TGTGCCAGCAGCCCACGGGACAACTACGAGCAGTACTTC.

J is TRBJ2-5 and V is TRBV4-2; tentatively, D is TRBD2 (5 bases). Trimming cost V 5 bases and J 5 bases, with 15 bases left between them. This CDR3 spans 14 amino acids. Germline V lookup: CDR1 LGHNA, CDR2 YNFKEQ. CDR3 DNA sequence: TGTGCCAGCAGCAACAAGGGAGTGGGCGAGACCCAGTACTTC. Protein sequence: CASSNKGVGETQYF.

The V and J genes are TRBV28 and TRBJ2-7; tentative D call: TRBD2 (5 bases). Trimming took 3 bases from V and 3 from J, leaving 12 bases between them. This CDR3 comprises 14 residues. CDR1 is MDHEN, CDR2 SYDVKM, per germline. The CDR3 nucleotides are TGTGCCAGCAGTTTTCCGGCGGGCTTCTACGAGCAGTACTTC. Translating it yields CASSFPAGFYEQYF.

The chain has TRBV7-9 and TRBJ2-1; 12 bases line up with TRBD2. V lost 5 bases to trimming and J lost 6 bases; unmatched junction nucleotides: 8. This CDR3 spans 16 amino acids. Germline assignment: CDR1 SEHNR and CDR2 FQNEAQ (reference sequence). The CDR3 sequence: CASSGGLAGLVNEQFF. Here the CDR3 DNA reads TGTGCCAGCAGCGGAGGACTAGCGGGATTGGTCAATGAGCAGTTCTTC.

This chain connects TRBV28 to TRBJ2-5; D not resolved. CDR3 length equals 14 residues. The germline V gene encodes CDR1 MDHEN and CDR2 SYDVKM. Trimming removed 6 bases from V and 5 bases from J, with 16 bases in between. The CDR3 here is CASSFTIRMETQYF. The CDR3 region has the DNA TGTGCCAGCAGCTTTACAATCCGAATGGAGACCCAGTACTTC.

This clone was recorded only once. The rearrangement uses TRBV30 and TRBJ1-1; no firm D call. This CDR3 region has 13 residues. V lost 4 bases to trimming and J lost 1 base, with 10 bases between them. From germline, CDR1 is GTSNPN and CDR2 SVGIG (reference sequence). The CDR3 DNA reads TGTGCCTGGAACGAACAGAGGAACACTGAAGCTTTCTTT. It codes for CAWNEQRNTEAFF.